The 21 T cell receptor beta chains listed next were all sequenced from one sample in a study of radiotherapy plus CTLA-4 blockade in lung cancer. Only in-frame clones appear in the TCRdb table, and some are missing; sequencing was by immunoSEQ multiplex PCR. The sample lists tens of thousands of clones; approximately 80% were seen once. Source: peripheral blood, taken from a patient treated with radiotherapy plus ipilimumab. The source of these receptors is a human donor with non-small cell lung cancer whose response to radiotherapy plus ipilimumab could not be evaluated.

The CDR3 is CASSPPIGRFGNEQFF. In DNA form, the CDR3 reads TGCGCCAGCAGCCCCCCTATAGGGAGGTTCGGCAATGAGCAGTTCTTC. The chain couples TRBV5-1 to TRBJ2-1, with a tentative D call TRBD2 (6 bases). This CDR3 is 16 amino acids long. The V gene lost 4 bases and the J gene lost 6 bases, with 20 bases spanning the gap. Germline loops: CDR1 SGHRS, CDR2 YFSETQ.

This clone was observed a handful of times. DNA of the CDR3: TGTGCCAGCAGCGCCCAGGGAAGGGTAGACTATGGCTACACCTTC. This translates into CASSAQGRVDYGYTF. The chain recombines TRBV9 with TRBJ1-2, with D perhaps matching TRBD1 (5 bases). V lost 3 bases, J lost 3 bases, and 15 bases lay in between. Germline CDR1 and CDR2: SGDLS and YYNGEE. The CDR3 spans 15 residues.

V and J are TRBV19 and TRBJ2-5; 16 bases fit TRBD2. The germline V gene has CDR1 LNHDA and CDR2 SQIVND (reference sequence). The junction had 11 bases not matched to a gene; V was cut back by 7 bases and J by 6 bases. The CDR3 is 17 amino acids. CDR3 loop: CASTPGTSGGALKTQYF. The CDR3 coding sequence is TGTGCCAGTACCCCCGGGACTAGCGGGGGGGCCCTGAAGACCCAGTACTTC.

Here the CDR3 reads CASSALAGQGADTQYF. CDR3 DNA: TGTGCCAGCAGCGCACTTGCTGGACAGGGTGCAGATACGCAGTATTTT. The chain links TRBV7-9 to TRBJ2-3; 8 nucleotides agree with TRBD1. Losses at the gene ends were 5 bases for V and 4 bases for J; bases not matched to a gene: 11. The CDR3 has 16 residues. Looked up from germline, CDR1 is SEHNR and CDR2 is FQNEAQ (reference sequence).

The rearrangement links TRBV5-8 to TRBJ1-5; D not certain. Germline assignment: CDR1 SGHTS and CDR2 YDEGEE. Trimming shortened V by 0 bases and J by 3 bases, and 10 bases separated the two germline ends. The CDR3 has 15 residues. In DNA form, the CDR3 reads TGTGCCAGCAGCTTGGTTGGCCAGAACAATCAGCCCCAGCATTTT. It yields the protein CASSLVGQNNQPQHF.

On this clone itself: A read error may account for a junction end that differs from germline. J is TRBJ2-7 and V is TRBV30; TRBD2 matches at 7 bases. Germline CDR1 is GTSNPN and CDR2 is SVGIG (reference sequence). The CDR3 is made up of 13 amino acids. In nucleotides, the CDR3 is TGTGCCTGGGGGGGGGAGCTTCTCTTCAAGCAGTGCTTC. Its protein is CAWGGELLFKQCF.

The chain joins TRBV5-1 to TRBJ2-3, with TRBD1 matching over 7 bases. The ends lost 4 bases at V and 0 bases at J; junction bases unmatched: 8. CDR3 length equals 16 residues. The germline V gene encodes CDR1 SGHRS and CDR2 YFSETQ. CDR3 in amino acids: CASSPGQWRSTDTQYF. The CDR3 nucleotides are TGCGCCAGCAGCCCGGGACAGTGGAGGAGCACAGATACGCAGTATTTT.

This chain links TRBV6-5 with TRBJ2-4; D remains unclear. Germline CDR1 is MNHEY and CDR2 is SVGAGI. The ends were cut back, 0 bases at V and 8 bases at J, with 14 bases in the middle. CDR3 length: 15 amino acids. The CDR3 DNA reads TGTGCCAGCAGTTACTCCAATTCTCCGGCGGACATTCAGTACTTC. Translated: CASSYSNSPADIQYF.

The J gene is TRBJ1-5, the V gene TRBV18; no reliable D call. The CDR3 is made up of 17 amino acids. Trimming cost V 3 bases and J 0 bases, with 15 bases left between them. Germline assignment: CDR1 KGHSH and CDR2 LQKENI. The CDR3 reads CASSPLGVTNSNQPQHF. In DNA form, the CDR3 reads TGTGCCAGCTCACCCTTGGGAGTTACAAATAGCAATCAGCCCCAGCATTTT.

The rearrangement links TRBV4-1 to TRBJ1-2, with a possible D match to TRBD1 (5 bases). The ends were cut back, 3 bases at V and 2 bases at J, with 16 bases in the middle. This CDR3 has 16 residues. Germline V gene lookup returns CDR1 MGHRA and CDR2 YSYEKL. CDR3 nucleotides: TGCGCCAGCAGCCAGAGTTCAGGGTTGGGGAACTATGGCTACACCTTC. The encoded protein is CASSQSSGLGNYGYTF.

This clone has a single count. V is TRBV18 and J is TRBJ1-1, with D unclear. V dropped 1 base and J dropped 3 bases, with 15 bases sitting between them. This CDR3 region has 16 residues. The germline V gene encodes CDR1 KGHSH and CDR2 LQKENI. CDR3: CASSPRVDWGDTEAFF. The CDR3 nucleotides are TGTGCCAGCTCACCACGCGTAGACTGGGGAGACACTGAAGCTTTCTTT.

This clone appeared once. The chain links TRBV4-2 to TRBJ2-2, with a tentative D call TRBD2 (7 bases). Germline CDR1 reads LGHNA; CDR2 reads YNFKEQ. Trimming removed 0 bases at V and 5 bases at J, with 13 bases between. The CDR3 extends over 16 amino acids. CDR3 DNA sequence: TGTGCCAGCAGCCAAGATGGGGGGGCGCGGACCGGGGAGCTGTTTTTT. Protein: CASSQDGGARTGELFF.

The chain joins TRBV5-6 to TRBJ2-1; 11 bases line up with TRBD1. Looked up from germline, CDR1 is SGHDT and CDR2 is YYEEEE. The V gene end was trimmed by 5 bases and the J gene end by 10 bases; junction bases not matched to a gene: 5. This CDR3 comprises 13 residues. CDR3 region: CASSRDRGGEQFF. CDR3 in DNA: TGTGCCAGCAGTAGGGACAGGGGGGGAGAGCAGTTCTTC.

This chain connects TRBV2 to TRBJ1-1; D is unclear. V gave up 7 bases and J gave up 1 base, with 10 bases separating them. Per the germline V gene, CDR1 is SNHLY and CDR2 is FYNNEI. The CDR3 sequence is 13 residues long. CDR3 protein: CASTSDPNTEAFF. DNA of the CDR3: TGTGCCAGCACTAGCGACCCGAACACTGAAGCTTTCTTT.

This chain connects TRBV7-9 to TRBJ2-7; 14 bases line up with TRBD2. V lost 4 bases and J lost 0; bases outside the gene matches: 8. The CDR3 runs to 18 residues. Germline CDR1 and CDR2: SEHNR and FQNEAQ (reference sequence). The CDR3 is CASSSTPGTSGSSYEQYF. Written as DNA, the CDR3 is TGTGCCAGCAGCTCGACACCCGGGACTAGCGGGAGCTCCTACGAGCAGTACTTC. Supplemented by reference TRBV7-9 and TRBJ2-7, the full variable domain reads DTGVSQNPRHKITKRGQNVTFRCDPISEHNRLYWYRQTLGQGPEFLTYFQNEAQLEKSRLLSDRFSAERPKGSFSTLEIQRTEQGDSAMYLCASSSTPGTSGSSYEQYFGPGTRLTVT.

The chain combines TRBV7-2 with TRBJ2-5; D is possibly TRBD1 (7 bases). In germline, CDR1 is SGHTA, CDR2 FQGNSA. This CDR3 comprises 18 residues. V gave up 1 base and J gave up 5 bases, with 23 bases separating them. In DNA, the CDR3 is TGTGCCAGCAGCTTAGTAGGGCCGGGGGCGCGCAGGGGGGAGACCCAGTACTTC. Translating gives CASSLVGPGARRGETQYF.

The rearrangement links TRBV10-3 to TRBJ2-3; 8 bases match TRBD1. J gave up 5 bases and V 2 bases, and 6 bases lay outside the gene matches. The germline gives CDR1 ENHRY, CDR2 SYGVKD. The CDR3 has 15 amino acids. The CDR3, as DNA: TGTGCCATCAGTGAGACAGGGGGGCGAGGAGATACGCAGTATTTT. Its translation is CAISETGGRGDTQYF.

The chain links TRBV7-2 to TRBJ1-2; 11 bases align to TRBD1. There are 16 residues in the CDR3. The J segment lost 5 bases and the V segment lost 5 bases, leaving 10 bases of the junction unmatched. Germline lookup yields CDR1 SGHTA and CDR2 FQGNSA. As DNA, the CDR3 is TGTGCCAGCAGCCTATCCCGGACAGGGGGCGGTTATGGCTACACCTTC. Encoded protein: CASSLSRTGGGYGYTF.

The chain uses TRBV28 and TRBJ2-2, with D hard to call. Between the trimmed V and J ends, which lost 1 base and 3 bases, there was a span of 9 bases. Germline V gene lookup returns CDR1 MDHEN and CDR2 SYDVKM. The CDR3 is 15 amino acids. The CDR3 DNA reads as TGTGCCAGCAGTTTATCTTCTACCTACACCGGGGAGCTGTTTTTT. The encoded protein is CASSLSSTYTGELFF. The variable domain in full, with the rest retrieved from reference TRBV28 and TRBJ2-2, is DVKVTQSSRYLVKRTGEKVFLECVQDMDHENMFWYRQDPGLGLRLIYFSYDVKMKEKGDIPEGYSVSREKKERFSLILESASTNQTSMYLCASSLSSTYTGELFFGEGSRLTVL.

The chain has TRBV2 and TRBJ2-3, with 11 bases identical to TRBD2. This CDR3 is 15 amino acids long. The junction had 7 bases not matched to a gene; V was cut back by 6 bases and J by 5 bases. CDR1 is SNHLY and CDR2 is FYNNEI in the germline V gene. This chain's CDR3 is CASRISGRGVDTQYF. The CDR3 bases are TGTGCCAGCAGGATTAGCGGGAGGGGTGTAGATACGCAGTATTTT. The variable domain in full, with the rest retrieved from reference TRBV2 and TRBJ2-3, is EPEVTQTPSHQVTQMGQEVILRCVPISNHLYFYWYRQILGQKVEFLVSFYNNEISEKSEIFDDQFSVERPDGSNFTLKIRSTKLEDSAMYFCASRISGRGVDTQYFGPGTRLTVL.

The chain couples TRBV7-2 to TRBJ2-7; weak D call: TRBD1 (7 bases). Trimming left V 0 bases short and J 2 bases short, with 14 bases between. Looked up from germline, CDR1 is SGHTA and CDR2 is FQGNSA. The CDR3 sequence is 16 residues long. The chain's CDR3 is CASSLARTGGAYEQYF. DNA of the CDR3: TGTGCCAGCAGCTTAGCCCGGACAGGAGGGGCCTACGAGCAGTACTTC.